Here is one T cell receptor beta chain with its context. The data stem from a study of radiation and T cells in renal cell carcinoma. Unmatched junction bases numbered 5, after V lost 5 bases and J lost 6 bases. The CDR3 has 14 residues. Germline-derived CDR1 and CDR2 are MNHEY and SVGAGI. Time point denoted: baseline pretreatment blood. This sample's treatment: 15 Gy SBRT to primary tumor, nephrectomy 4 weeks later. The table came from immunoSEQ multiplex PCR; TCRdb's copy has only in-frame clones and leaves some out. The table records roughly 120,000 clones, 82% of them present only once. This sample comprised blood, obtained from a patient whose treatment included radiotherapy and nephrectomy. This receptor was obtained from a woman aged 55-69 years with renal cell carcinoma. The V and J genes are TRBV6-5 and TRBJ2-5; 11 nucleotides match TRBD2. This CDR3 reads CASSQTSGVQTQYF. DNA for the CDR3: TGTGCCAGCAGTCAGACTAGCGGGGTACAGACCCAGTACTTC.